This TCR beta chain originates from a study of cytomegalovirus exposure and HLA in healthy donors. Points from the study as a whole: Researchers reported from a later analysis that most CMV-associated TCR beta chains appeared HLA-restricted.

On this clone itself: No antigen is known for it.

The ends lost 0 bases at V and 4 bases at J; junction bases unmatched: 3. CDR1 is GTSNPN, CDR2 SVGIG, per germline (reference sequence). The CDR3 is 14 residues long. PCR employed 60 Vbeta and 13 Jbeta primers. This table comes from immunoSEQ multiplex PCR, and its TCRdb copy is limited to in-frame clones, with some not included. Of under 150,000 clones in the sample, roughly four fifths were seen once. This clonotype was obtained from a woman aged 50 to 60 in good health and CMV-seronegative. Sample: PBMCs. This chain joins TRBV30 and TRBJ2-3, with 8 bases matching TRBD2. The CDR3 bases are TGTGCCTGGAGTGTCGGGGGGGGCCCAGATACGCAGTATTTT. Translating it yields CAWSVGGGPDTQYF. The full variable domain, in which reference TRBV30 and TRBJ2-3 provide the parts outside the CDR3, is SQTIHQWPATLVQPVGSPLSLECTVEGTSNPNLYWYRQAAGRGLQLLFYSVGIGQISSEVPQNLSASRPQDRQFILSSKKLLLSDSGFYLCAWSVGGGPDTQYFGPGTRLTVL.